The present TCR beta chain was sequenced within a study of regulatory T cells in long-lasting Graves disease. Sample time point: persistent/refractory GD, antithyroid drugs over 5 years with positive TRAb. PBMC RNA served as the TCR library source. Guidelines of the American Thyroid Association were used to diagnose Graves' disease. Germline V lookup: CDR1 SGHKS, CDR2 YYEKEE (reference sequence). CDR3 length equals 16 residues. Trimming removed 4 bases from V and 6 bases from J; junction bases left unmatched: 10. For TCR beta, libraries came from iRepertoire HTBI primers and Arm-PCR of CDR3 regions. MiXCR, applied by TCRdb to the multiplex PCR reads, yields one record per CDR3 protein. The repertoire holds about 660,000 distinct CDR3 sequences, with about 32% as singletons.

The specimen was peripheral blood mononuclear cells (PBMCs), collected when the disease was refractory, from a patient treated with antithyroid drugs. This receptor was obtained from a female donor with Graves disease. The rearrangement links TRBV5-5 to TRBJ2-2; 9 bases align to TRBD2. CDR3 DNA sequence: TGTGCCAGCAGCCCGGCGGGCGGGAGGGCCGCCGGGGAGCTGTTTTTT. Translating it yields CASSPAGGRAAGELFF.